This T cell receptor (beta chain) was captured in a study of cytotoxic CD8 clonotypes in ibrutinib-treated CLL. Across the study: Among patients, around 25 responded partially and 2 completely; roughly 14 then stayed remitted and some 12 progressed after median about 68 months. Productive templates averaged approximately 250,000 per sample, and productive rearrangements more than 80,000. Study results and caveats: Baseline clonality, higher than in age-matched healthy donors, tracked circulating CD8+ T-cell counts.

V lost 6 bases to trimming and J lost 7 bases; unmatched junction nucleotides: 10. This CDR3 is 15 amino acids long. The V gene's germline CDR1 is SNHLY and CDR2 FYNNEI. Generated by immunoSEQ multiplex PCR, the TCRdb table keeps only in-frame clones and is missing some. The sample has more than 140,000 clones; approximately 80% are singletons. For this clone: Its target is unknown.

The chain employs TRBV2 and TRBJ2-1, with TRBD1 matching over 9 bases. The source material was PBMCs, sampled after 12 months of ibrutinib treatment. This sequence originates from a human donor with chronic lymphocytic leukemia. CDR3 in amino acids: CASRPGQGGWNEQFF. In nucleotides, the CDR3 is TGTGCCAGCAGGCCGGGACAGGGAGGTTGGAATGAGCAGTTCTTC.